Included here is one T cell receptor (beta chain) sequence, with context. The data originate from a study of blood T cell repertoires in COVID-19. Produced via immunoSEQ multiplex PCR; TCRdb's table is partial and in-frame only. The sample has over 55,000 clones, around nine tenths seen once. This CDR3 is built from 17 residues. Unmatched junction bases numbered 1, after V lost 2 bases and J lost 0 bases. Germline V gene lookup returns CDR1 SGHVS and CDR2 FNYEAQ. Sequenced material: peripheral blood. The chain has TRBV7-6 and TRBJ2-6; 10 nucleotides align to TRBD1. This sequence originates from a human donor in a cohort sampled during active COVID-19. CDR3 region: CASSLWTGGSGANVLTF. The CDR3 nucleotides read TGTGCCAGCAGCTTATGGACAGGGGGCTCTGGGGCCAACGTCCTGACTTTC.